The clone carrying this T cell receptor (beta chain) was recorded once. Roughly 0.45 to 1 ug RNA was reverse transcribed with random hexamers. MiXCR, applied by TCRdb to the immunoSEQ multiplex PCR reads, yields one record per CDR3 protein. Of 250,000 to 350,000 distinct CDR3 sequences listed, roughly 94% are singletons. V was clipped by 2 bases and J by 4 bases, with 17 bases between them. Germline V gives CDR1 SGHDT, CDR2 YYEEEE. This CDR3 region has 16 residues. The data were obtained in a study of CD8 T cells in Susac syndrome. This sequence was found in a human donor with multiple sclerosis. Material for sequencing was CD4+ T cells from PBMCs. The chain joins TRBV5-6 to TRBJ2-3; possibly TRBD1 or TRBD2 for D (5 bases each). This CDR3 is CASSLKLGRDADTQYF. CDR3 DNA sequence: TGTGCCAGCAGCTTAAAGTTGGGCAGGGACGCAGATACGCAGTATTTT.